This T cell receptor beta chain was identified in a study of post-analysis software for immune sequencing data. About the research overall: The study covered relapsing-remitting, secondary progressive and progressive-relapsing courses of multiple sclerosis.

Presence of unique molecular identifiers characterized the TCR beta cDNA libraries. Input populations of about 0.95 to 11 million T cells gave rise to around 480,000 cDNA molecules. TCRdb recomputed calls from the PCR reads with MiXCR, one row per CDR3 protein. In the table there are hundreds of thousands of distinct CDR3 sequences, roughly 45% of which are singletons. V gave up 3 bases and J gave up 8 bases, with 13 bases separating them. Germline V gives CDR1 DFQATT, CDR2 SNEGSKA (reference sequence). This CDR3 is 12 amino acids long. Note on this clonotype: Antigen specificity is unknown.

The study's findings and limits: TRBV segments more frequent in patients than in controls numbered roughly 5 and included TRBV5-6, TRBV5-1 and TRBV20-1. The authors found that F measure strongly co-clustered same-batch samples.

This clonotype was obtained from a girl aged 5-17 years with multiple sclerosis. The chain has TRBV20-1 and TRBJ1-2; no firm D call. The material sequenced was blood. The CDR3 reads CSASGELRGYTF. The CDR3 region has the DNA TGCAGTGCTAGCGGGGAGCTCCGGGGCTACACCTTC.